Included here is one T cell receptor beta chain sequence, with context. Its antigen is unknown. This sample was included in a study of cytomegalovirus exposure and HLA in healthy donors. The CDR3 is 15 residues long. From germline, CDR1 is MDHEN and CDR2 SYDVKM. Trimming took off 3 bases at V and 7 bases at J, with 13 bases between the two ends. The primer mix had 60 Vbeta and 13 Jbeta primers. Clones were sequenced by immunoSEQ multiplex PCR, and TCRdb holds only the in-frame ones, with some missing. The data hold 99,000 or so clones, with about 70% observed a single time. Study-wide points: A later analysis found TCR association rates differed by HLA locus, highest for DRB1 and lowest for HLA-C. Productive rates of about 87% or about 30% were seen for most TCR beta V segments in an earlier analysis. While the bulk of TCR sequences proved rare, some public TCRs turned up in many donors. A later analysis linked a missense variant in DCLRE1C to the trimming of TCR beta V and J genes.

The sequence derives from a man between 25 and 39 years old in good health and CMV-seronegative. Material: PBMCs. The gene calls are TRBV28 and TRBJ1-6; no definite D call. As DNA, the CDR3 is TGTGCCAGCAGTTTGGGAGGGATGGGGAATTCACCCCTCCACTTT. Amino acid sequence: CASSLGGMGNSPLHF.